This T cell receptor (beta chain) is from a study of cytomegalovirus exposure and HLA in healthy donors. Amplification used 60 Vbeta primers and 13 Jbeta primers. Only in-frame clones appear in the TCRdb table, and some are missing; sequencing was by immunoSEQ multiplex PCR. This sample has over 40,000 clones, with 63% found just once. For this clone: Its specificity is unknown.

Findings and limits, study-wide: HLA alleles were associated with some 16,000 TCR beta sequences in a later analysis at 0.05 false discovery rate. Later, an analysis showed that TCR beta chains associated with HLA were more clonally expanded than others that were equally common.

The CDR3 is 15 residues long. V was cut by 5 bases and J by 0 bases, with 12 bases left in between. Looked up from germline, CDR1 is SGHVS and CDR2 is FNYEAQ. Sample: PBMCs. The clonotype comes from a man between 60 and 70 years old in good health and CMV-seropositive. The rearrangement links TRBV7-6 to TRBJ2-3; perhaps TRBD2 as D (5 bases). For the CDR3, the DNA is TGTGCCAGCAGCCCCGGGGAGTGGAGCACAGATACGCAGTATTTT. It specifies CASSPGEWSTDTQYF.